These 18 T cell receptor beta chains were all obtained from the same sample, sequenced in a study of shared clonotypes between healthy human individuals (TCRdb year 2020). The receptor library was made with the immunoSEQ multiplex PCR assay. Held by TCRdb, this immuneACCESS table contains in-frame sequences only and omits some clones. Under half of the omission traces to an unresolved V gene where checked; the cause of the rest is unknown. Within this sample are some 2.1 million clones, with just under 95% of them counted one time only. The ten largest clonotypes hold over 1.5% of the sample. CD8 naive samples consisted of CD45RO-negative cells that were positively selected for CCR7, yielding a CD45RA+CCR7+ population without TemRA cells. Sample: naive CD8+ T cells from PBMCs. The cell subset or site tag for this specimen amounts to: CD45RA+CCR7+. These receptors were collected from a man aged 18-30 years in good health. Some clones in this sample may be carry-over from other donors' samples.

The chain couples TRBV5-6 to TRBJ1-1, with D possibly TRBD1 on 5 matching bases. CDR1 SGHDT and CDR2 YYEEEE come from the germline V gene. The CDR3 loop spans 14 amino acids. Trimming removed 9 bases at V and 2 bases at J, with 17 bases between. The chain's CDR3 is CATRLGGGNTEAFF. The CDR3 nucleotides are TGTGCCACCCGCTTGGGGGGAGGAAACACTGAAGCTTTCTTT.

This clone came up once. This rearrangement joins TRBV29-1 to TRBJ2-7; 10 bases fit TRBD2. The germline CDR1 and CDR2 sequences are SQVTM and ANQGSEA. CDR3 length equals 17 residues. V shed 3 bases, J shed 6 bases, and the junction held 17 bases outside the gene matches. CDR3 in DNA: TGCAGCGTTGACTGCCTAGCGGGAGCCCCCAGGTCGACCGAGCAGTACTTC. Its translation: CSVDCLAGAPRSTEQYF.

The chain recombines TRBV4-3 with TRBJ2-7, with TRBD2 matching over 10 bases. CDR1 and CDR2 from the germline V gene are LGHNA and YSLEER. The CDR3 loop spans 16 amino acids. V shed 4 bases and J 2 bases; nucleotides not matched to a gene: 8. The CDR3 protein is CASSRTSGTLPYEQYF. In DNA form, the CDR3 reads TGCGCCAGCAGCCGGACTAGCGGAACCCTACCCTACGAGCAGTACTTC.

The chain combines TRBV5-1 with TRBJ1-2; the D is unclear. The length of the CDR3 is 16 residues. Trimming stripped 3 bases from V and 8 bases from J, with 23 bases between. From germline, CDR1 is SGHRS and CDR2 YFSETQ. The DNA for the CDR3 is TGCGCCAGCAGCTCCCAAGAAATAACTCCGATGGTGGGCTACACCTTC. This codes for CASSSQEITPMVGYTF.

The V gene is TRBV27, the J gene TRBJ2-3, with D tentatively TRBD2 (6 bases). Germline V gene sequence: CDR1 MNHEY, CDR2 SMNVEV (reference sequence). The ends were cut back, 5 bases at V and 5 bases at J, with 17 bases in the middle. The CDR3 has 15 residues. The CDR3 region is CASSPDMGGGDTQYF. For the CDR3, the DNA is TGTGCCAGCAGTCCTGACATGGGAGGTGGAGATACGCAGTATTTT.

This clone was found once. This chain joins TRBV28 and TRBJ2-1; D unclear. The CDR3 is 13 amino acids. Trimming took off 5 bases at V and 6 bases at J, with 11 bases between the two ends. Germline V lookup: CDR1 MDHEN, CDR2 SYDVKM. The CDR3 protein is CASSHGHVNEQFF. For the CDR3, the DNA is TGTGCCAGCAGTCACGGGCACGTCAATGAGCAGTTCTTC.

The chain couples TRBV11-2 to TRBJ2-6; the D is unclear. Germline assignment: CDR1 SGHAT and CDR2 FQNNGV. The CDR3 has 15 residues. The V and J ends lost 2 bases and 1 base respectively, with 6 bases between them. The chain's CDR3 is CASSLHPSGANVLTF. The CDR3 DNA is TGTGCCAGCAGCTTACACCCATCTGGGGCCAACGTCCTGACTTTC.

The chain employs TRBV9 and TRBJ2-7, with TRBD2 matching over 8 bases. The CDR3 contains 19 residues. The V segment lost 0 bases and the J segment 5 bases; nucleotides outside the gene matches: 19. The germline V gene has CDR1 SGDLS and CDR2 YYNGEE. CDR3 bases: TGTGCCAGCAGCGTAGGGAGCGGGACTAGGATACACCCCGCGGACGAGCAGTACTTC. Amino acid sequence: CASSVGSGTRIHPADEQYF.

This sequence joins TRBV15 and TRBJ2-1; TRBD1 aligns across 7 bases. V was pared by 5 bases and J by 4 bases, with 5 bases of the junction left unmatched. Germline values: CDR1 LNHNV, CDR2 YYDKDF (reference sequence). The CDR3 is made up of 14 amino acids. The DNA of the CDR3 is TGTGCCACCAGCCCCGGGACAGCTTACAATGAGCAGTTCTTC. This encodes CATSPGTAYNEQFF. Complete variable domain (other parts from reference TRBV15 and TRBJ2-1): DAMVIQNPRYQVTQFGKPVTLSCSQTLNHNVMYWYQQKSSQAPKLLFHYYDKDFNNEADTPDNFQSRRPNTSFCFLDIRSPGLGDTAMYLCATSPGTAYNEQFFGPGTRLTVL.

The rearrangement uses TRBV10-3 and TRBJ2-7, with unresolved D. Per the germline V gene, CDR1 is ENHRY and CDR2 is SYGVKD. CDR3 length equals 13 residues. The V and J ends lost 2 bases and 6 bases respectively, with 11 bases between them. The CDR3 DNA reads TGTGCCATCAGTGAGCCCCTCAAGGGCGAGCAGTACTTC. As protein: CAISEPLKGEQYF.

This clone has more than one count but fewer than ten. The sample holds other DNA sequences that translate to the same CDR3. The chain links TRBV28 to TRBJ2-1, with TRBD2 matching 10 bases. CDR1 is MDHEN, CDR2 SYDVKM, per germline. This CDR3 is built from 15 residues. The trim removed 5 bases at V and 0 bases at J, leaving 1 base unmatched. Written as DNA, the CDR3 is TGTGCCAGCAGTCCTAGCGGGAGCTCCTACAATGAGCAGTTCTTC. This translates into CASSPSGSSYNEQFF. Looking up the rest from reference TRBV28 and TRBJ2-1 gives the full variable domain: DVKVTQSSRYLVKRTGEKVFLECVQDMDHENMFWYRQDPGLGLRLIYFSYDVKMKEKGDIPEGYSVSREKKERFSLILESASTNQTSMYLCASSPSGSSYNEQFFGPGTRLTVL.

The V and J genes are TRBV19 and TRBJ2-5, with 13 nucleotides matching TRBD2. Germline loops: CDR1 LNHDA, CDR2 SQIVND (reference sequence). This CDR3 has 14 amino acids. V gave up 11 bases and J gave up 4 bases; unmatched junction bases: 7. CDR3 in amino acids: CAAGLAGAAETQYF. In DNA form, the CDR3 reads TGTGCCGCCGGACTAGCGGGAGCTGCAGAGACCCAGTACTTC.

The chain carries TRBV7-8 and TRBJ2-5; tentative D call: TRBD1 (6 bases). V was pared by 6 bases and J by 1 base, with 18 bases between. There are 16 residues in the CDR3. Germline CDR1 and CDR2: SGHVS and FQNEAQ. DNA for the CDR3: TGTGCCAGCAGTCCTCCCGGCAGGGGAACCCAAGAGACCCAGTACTTC. Its protein is CASSPPGRGTQETQYF.

This rearrangement joins TRBV6-1 to TRBJ2-7; D remains ambiguous. This CDR3 is built from 14 residues. The V end was cut by 4 bases, the J end by 3 bases, with 13 bases between. Germline CDR1 is MNHNS and CDR2 is SASEGT. CDR3 residues: CASSVSSPYYEQYF. CDR3 nucleotide sequence: TGTGCCAGCAGTGTATCGAGTCCCTACTACGAGCAGTACTTC.

The chain recombines TRBV5-1 with TRBJ2-5; no clear D gene. Germline assignment: CDR1 SGHRS and CDR2 YFSETQ. The CDR3 is 11 amino acids. The V end lost 4 bases, the J end lost 5 bases, and 6 bases lay between the germline ends. CDR3 DNA sequence: TGCGCCAGCAGCCCGGGTGAGACCCAGTACTTC. Protein product: CASSPGETQYF.

The chain recombines TRBV13 with TRBJ1-3; TRBD1 is a possible D gene (6 bases). CDR3 length: 17 residues. V lost 5 bases to trimming and J lost 0 bases, with 17 bases between them. Germline-derived CDR1 and CDR2 are PRHDT and FYEKMQ (reference sequence). This CDR3 reads CASSPVARGHSGNTIYF. The CDR3 DNA is TGTGCCAGCAGCCCCGTGGCACGGGGGCACTCTGGAAACACCATATATTTT.

The V gene is TRBV6-5, the J gene TRBJ2-5; D may be TRBD2 (7 bases). Trimming shortened V by 6 bases and J by 4 bases, and 18 bases separated the two germline ends. CDR3 size: 15 residues. Germline V lookup: CDR1 MNHEY, CDR2 SVGAGI. CDR3 DNA: TGTGCCAGCAGCACCCCCGCGGGGGCGGGAGAGACCCAGTACTTC. Translated: CASSTPAGAGETQYF.

This chain connects TRBV9 to TRBJ1-1, with a weak D call TRBD1 (5 bases). The V gene's germline CDR1 is SGDLS and CDR2 YYNGEE. This CDR3 contains 14 residues. V was trimmed by 0 bases and J by 4 bases, leaving 10 bases between them. The CDR3 DNA is TGTGCCAGCAGCGTAGGGGGGGACGCCACTGAAGCTTTCTTT. The encoded protein is CASSVGGDATEAFF.